This T cell receptor beta chain was captured in a study of Ad26.COV2.S vaccination and SARS-CoV-2 variants. The repertoire was sequenced with immunoSEQ multiplex PCR; TCRdb's copy has only in-frame clones and lacks some. Altogether about 680,000 clones are present, roughly 90% being singletons, with the ten largest covering over 1.3%. Treatment here: approximately 18 received Ad26.COV2.S at low or high dose, single or two shots; 5 received placebo; per-sample allocation not given. Repertoires come from day 63 after the first vaccine or placebo injection. The CDR3 consists of 15 residues. Unmatched junction bases numbered 9, after V lost 5 bases and J lost 2 bases. CDR1 and CDR2 from the germline V gene are LNHDA and SQIVND (reference sequence).

Sequences were derived from peripheral blood, sampled in a trial of Ad26.COV2.S vaccine versus placebo. The receptor comes from a person aged 18 to 59 who received the Ad26.COV2.S COVID-19 vaccine or a placebo. The chain links TRBV19 to TRBJ2-7, with 7 bases identical to TRBD2. CDR3 amino acids: CASSPIEAGPYEQYF. CDR3 sequence (DNA): TGTGCCAGTAGTCCCATCGAAGCGGGGCCCTACGAGCAGTACTTC.